The 12 T cell receptor beta chains listed next were all sequenced from one sample in a study of vaccination effects on CD4 cells after COVID-19 (dated by TCRdb to 2022 to 2024). The method behind the library was the immunoSEQ multiplex PCR assay. Imported from immuneACCESS, the table was reduced by TCRdb to in-frame sequences with V and J called. These copies leave out some clones; in studies compared against another copy, an unresolved V gene accounts for under half, and the cause of the remainder is not known. For this sample the table gives approximately 76,000 clones, of which 60% to 85% were detected only once. Approximately 10% of the sample is in the top ten clones. The ViraFEST assay stimulated PBMC with viral peptide pools and then used TCR sequencing to identify antigen-specific CD4+ T cell clonotypes by expansion. After around 11 days of culture, CD4+ T cells were isolated with the EasySep CD4+ T cell isolation kit. Healthy vaccine recipients had no prior SARS-CoV-2 infection, confirmed by negative nucleocapsid antibodies before and after vaccination.

These TCRs are of unknown antigen specificity. This material consisted of CD4+ T cells from PBMCs cultured with SARS-CoV-2 spike peptides, taken before COVID-19 vaccination. The sample's cell subset or site, from its label and the paper: SARS-CoV-2 spike overlapping peptide pool stimulation. Receptors originate from a human donor who received a COVID-19 vaccine.

This clone was detected a few times. The chain combines TRBV6-5 with TRBJ1-2, with D possibly being TRBD1 (5 bases). The CDR3 runs 13 residues. Germline V lookup: CDR1 MNHEY, CDR2 SVGAGI. Trimming stripped 7 bases from V and 9 bases from J, with 18 bases between. The CDR3 DNA is TGTGCCAGCAATGGAGGGACGGGCCGGAGCTACACCTTC. Protein: CASNGGTGRSYTF.

This clone is a singleton in its sample. The CDR3 region is CASSQAGLDTGELFF. As DNA, the CDR3 is TGCGCCAGCAGCCAAGCCGGCCTAGACACCGGGGAGCTGTTTTTT. The chain couples TRBV4-3 to TRBJ2-2; D unresolved. Germline CDR1 reads LGHNA; CDR2 reads YSLEER. V was pared by 1 base and J by 3 bases, with 9 bases between. CDR3 size: 15 residues.

The chain has TRBV5-4 and TRBJ1-2, with TRBD1 matching 10 bases. The junction had 4 bases not matched to a gene; V was cut back by 4 bases and J by 7 bases. This CDR3 spans 13 amino acids. CDR1 and CDR2 from the germline V gene are SGHNT and YYREEE (reference sequence). Here the CDR3 reads CASSVDRGRGYTF. CDR3 nucleotides: TGTGCCAGCAGCGTCGACAGGGGGCGTGGCTACACCTTC. The full variable domain, in which reference TRBV5-4 and TRBJ1-2 provide the parts outside the CDR3, is ETGVTQSPTHLIKTRGQQVTLRCSSQSGHNTVSWYQQALGQGPQFIFQYYREEENGRGNFPPRFSGLQFPNYSSELNVNALELDDSALYLCASSVDRGRGYTFGSGTRLTVV.

This rearrangement joins TRBV5-1 to TRBJ2-6; 11 nucleotides agree with TRBD1. From germline, CDR1 is SGHRS and CDR2 YFSETQ. The CDR3 contains 19 residues. J gave up 0 bases and V 5 bases, and 10 bases lay outside the gene matches. CDR3 protein: CASSFGQGAASSGANVLTF. Written as DNA, the CDR3 is TGCGCCAGCAGTTTCGGACAGGGGGCTGCCAGCTCTGGGGCCAACGTCCTGACTTTC.

This clone was observed once. CDR3 sequence (DNA): TGTGCCAGCAGCCCTCCCTTGGGGGATCGAAGCTGTGGCTACACCTTC. Translating gives CASSPPLGDRSCGYTF. The rearrangement joins TRBV3-1 (or the pseudogene TRBV3-2) to TRBJ1-2; D is possibly TRBD1 (5 bases). The V end was cut by 4 bases, the J end by 7 bases, with 22 bases between. Germline CDR1 LGHDT, CDR2 YNNKEL (reference sequence). This CDR3 has 16 residues.

This rearrangement joins TRBV24-1 to TRBJ2-1, with 9 bases fitting TRBD2. The CDR3 sequence is 16 residues long. V dropped 3 bases and J dropped 9; count of bases not matched to a gene: 11. CDR1 and CDR2 from the germline V gene are KGHDR and SFDVKD. The CDR3 DNA reads TGTGCCACCAGTGATCCCCGGCGCGGGGGGGCTAGTGAGCAGTTCTTC. Residues: CATSDPRRGGASEQFF.

The chain joins TRBV3-1 (or the pseudogene TRBV3-2) to TRBJ2-1; 8 bases are a match to TRBD2. The CDR3 has 17 amino acids. V trimming: 1 base; J trimming: 5 bases; junction bases outside the gene matches: 10. Germline lookup yields CDR1 LGHDT and CDR2 YNNKEL (reference sequence). CDR3 sequence reads: CASSQGLERGLNNEQFF. DNA of the CDR3: TGTGCCAGCAGCCAAGGTTTGGAGCGGGGGCTTAACAATGAGCAGTTCTTC.

This chain uses TRBV9 with TRBJ1-1; D unresolved. The CDR3 has 15 amino acids. Trimming removed 0 bases at V and 1 base at J, with 10 bases between. The germline CDR1 and CDR2 sequences are SGDLS and YYNGEE. CDR3 protein: CASSVEGRANTEAFF. CDR3 DNA: TGTGCCAGCAGCGTAGAAGGGAGGGCGAACACTGAAGCTTTCTTT. The full variable domain, in which reference TRBV9 and TRBJ1-1 provide the parts outside the CDR3, is DSGVTQTPKHLITATGQRVTLRCSPRSGDLSVYWYQQSLDQGLQFLIQYYNGEERAKGNILERFSAQQFPDLHSELNLSSLELGDSALYFCASSVEGRANTEAFFGQGTRLTVV.

The chain has TRBV28 and TRBJ1-2; a weak D match, TRBD1 (5 bases). Looked up from germline, CDR1 is MDHEN and CDR2 is SYDVKM. Trimming cost V 6 bases and J 1 base, with 9 bases left between them. This CDR3 region has 13 residues. CDR3 in amino acids: CASRDTINYGYTF. The CDR3 DNA sequence: TGTGCCAGCAGGGACACAATTAACTATGGCTACACCTTC.

DNA for the CDR3: TGTGCCACCAGCAGAGAAGGGTTCGACACTGAAGCTTTCTTT. This translates into CATSREGFDTEAFF. The rearrangement joins TRBV15 to TRBJ1-1; D is unclear. Looked up from germline, CDR1 is LNHNV and CDR2 is YYDKDF (reference sequence). The V and J ends lost 0 bases and 3 bases respectively, with 8 bases between them. The CDR3 covers 14 residues.

This rearrangement joins TRBV19 to TRBJ1-1; D gene uncertain. The CDR3 extends over 13 amino acids. V lost 5 bases to trimming and J lost 5 bases, with 12 bases between them. Germline values: CDR1 LNHDA, CDR2 SQIVND (reference sequence). CDR3 in amino acids: CASSSGVWTEAFF. DNA for the CDR3: TGTGCCAGTAGTTCTGGGGTCTGGACTGAAGCTTTCTTT.

The chain combines TRBV7-3 with TRBJ2-3, with D possibly TRBD1 on 6 matching bases. The CDR3 is made up of 13 amino acids. Germline loops: CDR1 SGHTA, CDR2 FQGTGA. Trimming pared 4 bases from V and 4 bases from J, leaving 9 bases between. The CDR3 spells CASSSQGSDTQYF. CDR3 in DNA: TGTGCCAGCAGCTCCCAGGGGTCAGATACGCAGTATTTT.